These T cell receptor beta chains were read from a single sample in a study of blood T cell repertoires in COVID-19. Libraries were prepared by immunoSEQ multiplex PCR; TCRdb keeps only in-frame clonotypes and omits some of them. This table holds roughly 73,000 clones, more than 75% found once. Sequenced sample: peripheral blood. These receptors came from a human donor in a cohort sampled during active COVID-19. Each CDR3 is given with its conserved first and last residue. The D gene is left open where the match is weak. Clone size is shown for a subset of rows, as once, few, many or a class of expanded clone.

D	V	size	J	length	DNA	CDR3
TRBD2	TRBV5-4	NA	TRBJ2-1	15	TGTGCCAGCCGGATAGCGGGAAGCTCCTACAATGAGCAGTTCTTC	CASRIAGSSYNEQFF
NA	TRBV19	NA	TRBJ1-5	18	TGTGCCAGTAGTTCAACTTCCGGGAGGCGGTTAAGCAATCAGCCCCAGCATTTT	CASSSTSGRRLSNQPQHF
NA	TRBV4-2	NA	TRBJ1-4	16	TGTGCCAGCAGCCAGAGGACAGTAACAACTAATGAAAAACTGTTTTTT	CASSQRTVTTNEKLFF
NA	TRBV5-6	few	TRBJ2-2	16	TGTGCCAGCAGCTTGAGCGCCAGGGGGGAGACCGGGGAGCTGTTTTTT	CASSLSARGETGELFF
NA	TRBV5-4	NA	TRBJ2-5	15	TGTGCCAGCAGCTTGGCAGGGGCAGGGGAAGAGACCCAGTACTTC	CASSLAGAGEETQYF
TRBD2	TRBV10-3	NA	TRBJ2-7	12	TGTGCCTCCGGGGGGGTTTCCTACGAGCAGTACTTC	CASGGVSYEQYF
NA	TRBV6-1	NA	TRBJ1-6	14	TGTGCCAGCTTCGAGAAAACAGGGAATTCACCCCTCCACTTT	CASFEKTGNSPLHF
NA	TRBV7-2	NA	TRBJ1-6	17	TGTGCCAGCAGCTTAGCGGCAGGGATGTCCTATAATTCACCCCTCCACTTT	CASSLAAGMSYNSPLHF
NA	TRBV10-3	once	TRBJ2-2	13	TGTGCCATCAGTGACCAGATCACCGGGGAGCTGTTTTTT	CAISDQITGELFF
TRBD1	TRBV3-1/TRBV3-2	NA	TRBJ1-2	15	TGTGCCAGCAGCCCGGGACAGGGCCATGATAGTGGCTACACCTTC	CASSPGQGHDSGYTF
NA	TRBV4-1	NA	TRBJ2-3	16	TGCGCCAGCAGCCAAAACGTCCCGCGGGGAACAGATACGCAGTATTTT	CASSQNVPRGTDTQYF
TRBD1	TRBV7-9	NA	TRBJ1-2	14	TGTGCCAGCGACCAGACAGGGTTAGGATATGGCTACACCTTC	CASDQTGLGYGYTF
NA	TRBV5-4	NA	TRBJ2-3	15	TGTGCCAGCACCACTCGGCGGGGAAGCACAGATACGCAGTATTTT	CASTTRRGSTDTQYF
TRBD1	TRBV3-1/TRBV3-2	once	TRBJ1-2	18	TGTGCCAGCAGCCAAGAAAAATTCATCATCCGGGACAGGCCGGGCTACACCTTC	CASSQEKFIIRDRPGYTF
NA	TRBV6-5	NA	TRBJ1-2	11	TGTGCCAGCATTGGCGGGTATGGCTACACCTTC	CASIGGYGYTF
NA	TRBV20-1	NA	TRBJ2-1	15	TGCAGTGCTAGTCTCCCAGGGCTAGACTACAATGAGCAGTTCTTC	CSASLPGLDYNEQFF
NA	TRBV2	NA	TRBJ2-5	13	TGTGCCAGCACCACGACGGGGTGGGAGACCCAGTACTTC	CASTTTGWETQYF
NA	TRBV28	NA	TRBJ2-3	14	TGTGCCAGCAGTTCAGGACAGCTTGTAGATACGCAGTATTTT	CASSSGQLVDTQYF
TRBD1	TRBV18	NA	TRBJ2-3	14	TGTGCCAGCTCACCACCGGACAGGGTGGATACGCAGTATTTT	CASSPPDRVDTQYF
NA	TRBV28	NA	TRBJ1-2	15	TGTGCCAGCAGTTTACAGGCAGGGTTCGTCTATGGCTACACCTTC	CASSLQAGFVYGYTF
NA	TRBV9	once	TRBJ2-3	16	TGTGCCAGCAGCGTGGGGGGCGCGGGAGCGACAGATACGCAGTATTTT	CASSVGGAGATDTQYF
TRBD2	TRBV24-1	once	TRBJ2-1	12	TGTGCGACGGGGGGTGCGGGCATCGAGCAGTTCTTC	CATGGAGIEQFF
TRBD1	TRBV28	NA	TRBJ2-5	14	TGTGCCAGCAGTTCGGGACAGGCACGAGAGACCCAGTACTTC	CASSSGQARETQYF
TRBD2	TRBV28	NA	TRBJ2-5	18	TGTGCCAGCAGTTTTTCGCTAGCGGGAGGGCCGCGTCAAGAGACCCAGTACTTC	CASSFSLAGGPRQETQYF
NA	TRBV2	NA	TRBJ1-4	15	TGTGCCAGCAGTGAACTCGGGGGGATCATTGGAAAACTGTTTTTT	CASSELGGIIGKLFF
NA	TRBV5-4	NA	TRBJ1-6	18	TGTGCCAGCAGCGGGCGCGGGGGTAAGGAAGATAGTAATTCACCCCTCCACTTT	CASSGRGGKEDSNSPLHF
NA	TRBV21-1	NA	TRBJ1-5	17	TGTGCCAGCAGCAAAGCAAGGAGGGAGGAAGGCAATCAGCCCCAGCATTTT	CASSKARREEGNQPQHF